This passage covers 6 T cell receptor beta chains from one sample sequenced in a study of blood T cell repertoires in COVID-19. Method: immunoSEQ multiplex PCR; TCRdb's copy keeps in-frame clones and lacks some. The repertoire holds approximately 210,000 clones, with around 80% as singletons. Source material: peripheral blood. All receptors come from a man aged 25 to 40 with active or convalescent COVID-19.

The chain carries TRBV6-1 and TRBJ1-4; 7 positions match TRBD1. The germline V gene encodes CDR1 MNHNS and CDR2 SASEGT. J gave up 7 bases and V 2 bases, and 10 bases lay outside the gene matches. The CDR3 totals 16 residues. The CDR3 loop is CASSEPGGGGVEKLFF. The CDR3 DNA reads TGTGCCAGCAGTGAACCAGGGGGTGGCGGAGTTGAAAAACTGTTTTTT.

The genes are TRBV21-1 and TRBJ2-7; the DNA was not used to check the table's D call, TRBD2. TRBV21-1 is a known pseudogene. The CDR3 length is 17 residues. DNA for the CDR3: TGTGCCAGCAGCAAACGGTATGGTCTAGACTGCCGATACGAGCAGTACTTC. Protein sequence: CASSKRYGLDCRYEQYF.

This chain uses TRBV19 with TRBJ2-6, with 11 nucleotides matching TRBD1. The CDR3 sequence is 15 residues long. Germline CDR1 reads LNHDA; CDR2 reads SQIVND (reference sequence). J was trimmed by 1 base and V by 8 bases; bases with no gene match: 1. CDR3 DNA sequence: TGTGCCAGTTGGGACAGGGGGTCTGGGGCCAACGTCCTGACTTTC. Translated: CASWDRGSGANVLTF.

V gene TRBV6-6 combines with J gene TRBJ1-5; maybe TRBD1 (5 bases). This CDR3 has 16 amino acids. Germline V gives CDR1 MNHNY, CDR2 SVGAGI (reference sequence). V was cut by 6 bases and J by 5 bases, with 20 bases left in between. The CDR3 spells CASSSYRDGGYQPQHF. In DNA form, the CDR3 reads TGTGCCAGCAGCTCATACCGGGACGGAGGGTATCAGCCCCAGCATTTT.

The chain recombines TRBV28 with TRBJ1-5; 7 nucleotides align to TRBD1. V trimming: 6 bases; J trimming: 0 bases; junction bases outside the gene matches: 5. Looked up from germline, CDR1 is MDHEN and CDR2 is SYDVKM. The CDR3 is made up of 15 amino acids. The CDR3: CASSQQGYSNQPQHF. CDR3 coding DNA: TGTGCCAGCAGCCAACAGGGGTATAGCAATCAGCCCCAGCATTTT.

V is TRBV20-1 and J is TRBJ1-2, with 9 bases that match TRBD1. The V gene end was trimmed by 7 bases and the J gene end by 10 bases; junction bases not matched to a gene: 4. CDR1 is DFQATT, CDR2 SNEGSKA, per germline (reference sequence). CDR3 length: 10 amino acids. The CDR3 DNA reads as TGCAGTGACGACAGGGGGTACTACACCTTC. Its protein is CSDDRGYYTF.